This T cell receptor beta chain was retrieved from a study of blood T cells in healthy people across ages. Study outcomes and limitations: Naive CD4+ cell counts and diversity both ran higher in long-lived than in aged donors.

Healthy Caucasians from Russia aged roughly 6 to 95 served as donors. Through a sample-barcoded 5' primer and a J-beta primer mix, a second PCR was run for roughly 7 to 12 cycles. Each cDNA molecule was tagged by a template-switch adaptor with 12 random nucleotides. TCRdb analysed the 5' RACE reads with MiXCR anew, one entry per CDR3 protein. The sample has 1.5 million to 2 million distinct CDR3 sequences; roughly 27% are singletons. With regard to this clonotype: No antigen is known for it. This may stem from a read error, because a much larger clone lies one nucleotide away.

The CDR3 is 14 amino acids. Germline loops: CDR1 SGHKS, CDR2 YYEKEE (reference sequence). The chain recombines TRBV5-5 with TRBJ2-3; D call uncertain. Sequencing input: blood. This sequence was found in a woman under 40 in good health. The CDR3 region is CAGSLSADTDTQYF. The CDR3 coding sequence is TGTGCCGGCAGCTTGTCGGCGGACACAGATACGCAGTATTTT.